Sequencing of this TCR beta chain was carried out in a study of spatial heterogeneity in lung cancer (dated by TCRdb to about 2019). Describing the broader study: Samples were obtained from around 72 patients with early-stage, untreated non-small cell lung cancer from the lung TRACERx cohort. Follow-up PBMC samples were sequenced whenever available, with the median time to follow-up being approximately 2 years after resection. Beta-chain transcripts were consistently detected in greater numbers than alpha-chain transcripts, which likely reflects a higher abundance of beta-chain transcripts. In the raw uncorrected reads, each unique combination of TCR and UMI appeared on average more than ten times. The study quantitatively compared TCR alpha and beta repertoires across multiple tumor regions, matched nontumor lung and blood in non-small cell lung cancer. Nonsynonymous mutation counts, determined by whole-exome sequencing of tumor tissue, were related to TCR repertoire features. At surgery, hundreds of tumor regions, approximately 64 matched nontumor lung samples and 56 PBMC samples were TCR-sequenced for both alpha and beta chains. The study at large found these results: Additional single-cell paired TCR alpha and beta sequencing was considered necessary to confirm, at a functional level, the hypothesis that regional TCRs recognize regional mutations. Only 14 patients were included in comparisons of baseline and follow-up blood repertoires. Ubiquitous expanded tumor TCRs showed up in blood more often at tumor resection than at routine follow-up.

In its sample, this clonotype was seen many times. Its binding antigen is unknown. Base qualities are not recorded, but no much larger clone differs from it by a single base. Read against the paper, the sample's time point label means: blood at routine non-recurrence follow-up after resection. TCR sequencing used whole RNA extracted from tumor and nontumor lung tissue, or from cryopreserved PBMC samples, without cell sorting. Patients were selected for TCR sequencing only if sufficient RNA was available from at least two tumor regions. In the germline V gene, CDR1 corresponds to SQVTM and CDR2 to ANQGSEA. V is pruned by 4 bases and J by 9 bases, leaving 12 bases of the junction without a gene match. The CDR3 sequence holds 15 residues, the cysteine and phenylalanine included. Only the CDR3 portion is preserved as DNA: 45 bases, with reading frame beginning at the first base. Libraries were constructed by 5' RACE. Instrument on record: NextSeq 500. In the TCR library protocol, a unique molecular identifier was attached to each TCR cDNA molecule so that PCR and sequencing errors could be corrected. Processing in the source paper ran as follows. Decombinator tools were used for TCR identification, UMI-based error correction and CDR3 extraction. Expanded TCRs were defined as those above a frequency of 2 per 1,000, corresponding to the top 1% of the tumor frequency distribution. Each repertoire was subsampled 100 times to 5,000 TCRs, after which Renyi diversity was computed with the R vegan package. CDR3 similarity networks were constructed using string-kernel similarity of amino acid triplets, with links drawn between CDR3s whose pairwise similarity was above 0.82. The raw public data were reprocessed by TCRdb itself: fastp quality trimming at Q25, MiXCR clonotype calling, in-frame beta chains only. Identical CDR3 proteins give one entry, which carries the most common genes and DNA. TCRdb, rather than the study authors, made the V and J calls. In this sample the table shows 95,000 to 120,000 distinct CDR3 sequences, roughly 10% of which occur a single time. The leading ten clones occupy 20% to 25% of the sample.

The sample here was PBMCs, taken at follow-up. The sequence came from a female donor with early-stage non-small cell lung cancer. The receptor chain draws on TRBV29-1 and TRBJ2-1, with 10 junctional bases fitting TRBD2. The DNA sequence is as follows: TGCAGCGTTGCCGGACTAGCGGTTATAGGTAGTGAGCAGTTCTTC. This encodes CSVAGLAVIGSEQFF.